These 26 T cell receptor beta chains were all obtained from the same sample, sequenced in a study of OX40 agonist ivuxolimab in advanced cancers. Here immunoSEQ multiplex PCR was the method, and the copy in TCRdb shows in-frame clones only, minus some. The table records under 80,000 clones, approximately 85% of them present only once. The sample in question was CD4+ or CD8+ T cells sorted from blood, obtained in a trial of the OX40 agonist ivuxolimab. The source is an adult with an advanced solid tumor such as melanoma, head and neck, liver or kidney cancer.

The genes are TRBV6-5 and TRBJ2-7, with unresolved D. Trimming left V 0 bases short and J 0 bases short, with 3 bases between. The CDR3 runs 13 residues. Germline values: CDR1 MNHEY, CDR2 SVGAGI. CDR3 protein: CASSYSGSYEQYF. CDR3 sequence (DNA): TGTGCCAGCAGTTACTCGGGCTCCTACGAGCAGTACTTC.

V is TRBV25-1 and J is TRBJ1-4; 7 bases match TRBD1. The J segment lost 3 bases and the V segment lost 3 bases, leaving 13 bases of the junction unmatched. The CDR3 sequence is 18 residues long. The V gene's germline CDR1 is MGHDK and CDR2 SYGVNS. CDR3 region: CASSDPRDSPTSNEKLFF. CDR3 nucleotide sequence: TGTGCCAGCAGTGACCCGCGGGACAGCCCAACCTCTAATGAAAAACTGTTTTTT.

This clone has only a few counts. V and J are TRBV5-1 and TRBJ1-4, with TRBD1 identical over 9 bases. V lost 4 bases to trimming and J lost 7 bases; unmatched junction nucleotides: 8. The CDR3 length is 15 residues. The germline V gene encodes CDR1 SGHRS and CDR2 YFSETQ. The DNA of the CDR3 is TGCGCCAGCAGCCCGACAGGGGGGCGTGTTGAAAAACTGTTTTTT. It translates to CASSPTGGRVEKLFF.

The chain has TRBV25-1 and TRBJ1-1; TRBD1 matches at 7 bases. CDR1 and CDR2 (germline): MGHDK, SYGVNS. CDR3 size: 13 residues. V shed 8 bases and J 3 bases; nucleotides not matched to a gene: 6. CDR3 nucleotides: TGTGCCAGCGCCGGGACAGTCGACACTGAAGCTTTCTTT. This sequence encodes CASAGTVDTEAFF.

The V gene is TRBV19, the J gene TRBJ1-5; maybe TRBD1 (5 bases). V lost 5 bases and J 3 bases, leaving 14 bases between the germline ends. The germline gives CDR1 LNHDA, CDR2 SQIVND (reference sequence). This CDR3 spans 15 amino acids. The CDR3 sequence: CASSLAGRDNQPQHF. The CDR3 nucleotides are TGTGCCAGTAGTCTCGCAGGGCGGGACAATCAGCCCCAGCATTTT.

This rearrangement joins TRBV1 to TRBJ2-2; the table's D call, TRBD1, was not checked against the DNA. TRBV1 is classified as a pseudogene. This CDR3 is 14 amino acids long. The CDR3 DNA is TGCACCAGCAGCCAATACAGGGAGCCCGGGGAGCTGTTTTTT. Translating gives CTSSQYREPGELFF.

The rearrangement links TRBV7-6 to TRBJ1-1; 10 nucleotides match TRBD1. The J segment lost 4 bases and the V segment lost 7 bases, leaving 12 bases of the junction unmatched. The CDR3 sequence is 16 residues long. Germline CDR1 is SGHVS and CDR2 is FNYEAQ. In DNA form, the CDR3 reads TGTGCCAGCACGAGACAGGGGGCGGGAGCATTCACTGAAGCTTTCTTT. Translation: CASTRQGAGAFTEAFF.

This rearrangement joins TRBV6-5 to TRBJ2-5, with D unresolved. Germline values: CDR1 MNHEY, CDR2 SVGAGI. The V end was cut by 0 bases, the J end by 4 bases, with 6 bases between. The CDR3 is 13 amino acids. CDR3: CASSYSMGETQYF. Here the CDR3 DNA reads TGTGCCAGCAGTTACTCGATGGGAGAGACCCAGTACTTC.

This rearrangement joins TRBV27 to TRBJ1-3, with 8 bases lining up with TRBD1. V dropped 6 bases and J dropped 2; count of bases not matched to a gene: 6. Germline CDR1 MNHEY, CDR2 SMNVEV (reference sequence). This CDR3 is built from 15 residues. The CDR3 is CASSPQGAAGNTIYF. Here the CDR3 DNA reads TGTGCCAGCAGCCCGCAGGGGGCGGCTGGAAACACCATATATTTT.

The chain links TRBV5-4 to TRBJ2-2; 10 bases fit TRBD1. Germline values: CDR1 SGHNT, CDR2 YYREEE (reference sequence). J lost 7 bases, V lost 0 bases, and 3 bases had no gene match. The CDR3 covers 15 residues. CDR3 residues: CASSLEDRGRGELFF. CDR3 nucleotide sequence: TGTGCCAGCAGCTTGGAAGACAGGGGGCGCGGGGAGCTGTTTTTT.

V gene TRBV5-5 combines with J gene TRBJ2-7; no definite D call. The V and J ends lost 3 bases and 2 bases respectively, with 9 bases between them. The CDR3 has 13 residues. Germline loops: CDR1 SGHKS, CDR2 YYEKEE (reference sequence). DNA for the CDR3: TGTGCCAGCAGCTCCAACTCCCCCTACGAGCAGTACTTC. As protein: CASSSNSPYEQYF.

The chain's CDR3 is CAWSGGGGEQYF. The CDR3 DNA reads as TGTGCCTGGAGTGGTGGGGGCGGGGAGCAGTACTTC. The chain links TRBV30 to TRBJ2-7; possibly TRBD1 for D (6 bases). The ends were cut back, 1 base at V and 7 bases at J, with 11 bases in the middle. Germline V gene sequence: CDR1 GTSNPN, CDR2 SVGIG (reference sequence). The CDR3 is made up of 12 amino acids. Full variable domain (missing parts from reference TRBV30 and TRBJ2-7): SQTIHQWPATLVQPVGSPLSLECTVEGTSNPNLYWYRQAAGRGLQLLFYSVGIGQISSEVPQNLSASRPQDRQFILSSKKLLLSDSGFYLCAWSGGGGEQYFGPGTRLTVT.

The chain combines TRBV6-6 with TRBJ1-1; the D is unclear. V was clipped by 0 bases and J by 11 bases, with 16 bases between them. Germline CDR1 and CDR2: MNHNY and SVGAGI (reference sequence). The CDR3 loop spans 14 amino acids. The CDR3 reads CASSYSKDAWKAFF. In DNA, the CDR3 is TGTGCCAGCAGTTACTCGAAAGATGCCTGGAAGGCTTTCTTT.

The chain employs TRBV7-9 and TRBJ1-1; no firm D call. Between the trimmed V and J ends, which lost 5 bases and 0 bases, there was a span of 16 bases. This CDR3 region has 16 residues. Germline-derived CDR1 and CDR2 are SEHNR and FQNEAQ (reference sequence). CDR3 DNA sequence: TGTGCCAGCAGCCCCTGGGAGGTTCAGTTGAACACTGAAGCTTTCTTT. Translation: CASSPWEVQLNTEAFF.

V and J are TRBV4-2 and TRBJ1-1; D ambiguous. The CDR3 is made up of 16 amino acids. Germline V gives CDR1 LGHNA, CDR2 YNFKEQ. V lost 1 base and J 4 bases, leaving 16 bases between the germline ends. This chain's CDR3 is CASSQGMHSRGTEAFF. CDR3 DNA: TGTGCCAGCAGCCAAGGGATGCACTCAAGAGGCACTGAAGCTTTCTTT.

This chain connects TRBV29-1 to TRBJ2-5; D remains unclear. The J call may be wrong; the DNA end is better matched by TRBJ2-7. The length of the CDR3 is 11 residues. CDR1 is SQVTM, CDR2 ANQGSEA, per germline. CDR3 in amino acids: CSAVGDYEQYF. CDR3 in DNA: TGCAGCGCCGTGGGCGACTACGAGCAGTACTTC.

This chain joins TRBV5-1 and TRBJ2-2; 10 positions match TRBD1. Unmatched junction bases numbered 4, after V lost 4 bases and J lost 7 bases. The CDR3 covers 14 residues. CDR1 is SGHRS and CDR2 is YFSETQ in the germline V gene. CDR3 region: CASSKTGGVGELFF. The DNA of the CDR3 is TGCGCCAGCAGCAAGACAGGGGGCGTCGGGGAGCTGTTTTTT.

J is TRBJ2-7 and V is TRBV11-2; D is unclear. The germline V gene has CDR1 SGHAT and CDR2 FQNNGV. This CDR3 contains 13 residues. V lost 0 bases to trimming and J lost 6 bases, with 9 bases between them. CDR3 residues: CASSLDPLGEQYF. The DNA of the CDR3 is TGTGCCAGCAGCTTAGACCCCCTGGGCGAGCAGTACTTC.

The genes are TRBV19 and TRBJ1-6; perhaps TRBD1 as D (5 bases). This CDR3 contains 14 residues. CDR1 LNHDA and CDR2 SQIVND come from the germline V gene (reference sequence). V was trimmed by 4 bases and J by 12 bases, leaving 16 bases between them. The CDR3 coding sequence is TGTGCCAGTAGTACCCGGTTCGGGACTAGACCCCTCCACTTT. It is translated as CASSTRFGTRPLHF.

CDR3 in amino acids: CASSLDALTSTDTQYF. CDR3 coding DNA: TGTGCCAGCAGCTTAGACGCGTTAACCAGCACAGATACGCAGTATTTT. The rearrangement links TRBV11-2 to TRBJ2-3; D gene ambiguous. This CDR3 has 16 amino acids. Between the trimmed V and J ends, which lost 0 bases and 0 bases, there was a span of 10 bases. The V gene's germline CDR1 is SGHAT and CDR2 FQNNGV.

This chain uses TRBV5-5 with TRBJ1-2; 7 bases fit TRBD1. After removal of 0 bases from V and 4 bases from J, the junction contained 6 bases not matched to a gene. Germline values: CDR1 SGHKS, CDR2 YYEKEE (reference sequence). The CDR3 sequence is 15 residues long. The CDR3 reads CASSLVTGKGYGYTF. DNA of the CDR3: TGTGCCAGCAGCTTGGTGACAGGGAAAGGCTATGGCTACACCTTC.

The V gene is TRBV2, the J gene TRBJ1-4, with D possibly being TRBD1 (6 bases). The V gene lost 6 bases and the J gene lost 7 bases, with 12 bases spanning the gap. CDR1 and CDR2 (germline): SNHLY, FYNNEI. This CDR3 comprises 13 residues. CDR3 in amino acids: CASRNREGEKLFF. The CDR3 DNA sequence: TGTGCCAGCAGGAACAGGGAGGGTGAAAAACTGTTTTTT.

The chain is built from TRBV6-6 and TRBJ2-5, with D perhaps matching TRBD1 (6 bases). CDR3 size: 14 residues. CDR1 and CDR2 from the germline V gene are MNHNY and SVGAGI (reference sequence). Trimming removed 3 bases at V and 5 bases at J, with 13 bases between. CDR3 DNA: TGTGCCAGCAGTTATGGGGGCAGGGTTGAGACCCAGTACTTC. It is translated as CASSYGGRVETQYF.

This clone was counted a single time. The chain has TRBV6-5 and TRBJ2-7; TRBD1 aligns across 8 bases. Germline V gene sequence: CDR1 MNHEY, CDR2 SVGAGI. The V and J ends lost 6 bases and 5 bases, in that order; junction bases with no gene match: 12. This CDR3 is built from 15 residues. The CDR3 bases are TGTGCCAGCAGACCGACCGGGACAGGACGAAACGAGCAGTACTTC. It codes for CASRPTGTGRNEQYF.

The CDR3 DNA is TGTGCCAGCAGACTGACCGGGACAGTCAATCAGCCCCAGCATTTT. This codes for CASRLTGTVNQPQHF. The V gene is TRBV6-5, the J gene TRBJ1-5; 7 positions match TRBD1. The CDR3 runs 15 residues. CDR1 and CDR2 from the germline V gene are MNHEY and SVGAGI. Germline trimming cut 6 bases from V and 3 bases from J; bases unmatched to any gene: 8.

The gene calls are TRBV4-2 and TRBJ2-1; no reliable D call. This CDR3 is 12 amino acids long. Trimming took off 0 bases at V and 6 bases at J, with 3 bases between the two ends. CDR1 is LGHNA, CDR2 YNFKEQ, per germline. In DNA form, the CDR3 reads TGTGCCAGCAGCCAAGATCGCAATGAGCAGTTCTTC. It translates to CASSQDRNEQFF.